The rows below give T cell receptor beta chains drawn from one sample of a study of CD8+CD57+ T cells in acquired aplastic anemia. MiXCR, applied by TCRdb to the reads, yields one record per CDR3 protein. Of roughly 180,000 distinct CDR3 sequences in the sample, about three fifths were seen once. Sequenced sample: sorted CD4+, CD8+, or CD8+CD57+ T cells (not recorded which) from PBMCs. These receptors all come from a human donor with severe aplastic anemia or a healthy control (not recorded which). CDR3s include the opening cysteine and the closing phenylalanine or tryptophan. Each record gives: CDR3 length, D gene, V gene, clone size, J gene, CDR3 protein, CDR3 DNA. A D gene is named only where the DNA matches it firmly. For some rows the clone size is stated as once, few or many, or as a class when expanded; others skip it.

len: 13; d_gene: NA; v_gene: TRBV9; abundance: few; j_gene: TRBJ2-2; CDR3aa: CASSAAGDGELFF; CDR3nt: TGTGCCAGCAGCGCAGCGGGCGACGGGGAGCTGTTTTTT
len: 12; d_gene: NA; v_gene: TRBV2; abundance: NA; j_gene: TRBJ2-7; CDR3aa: CASTPQGYEQYF; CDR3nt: TGTGCCAGCACCCCTCAGGGCTACGAGCAGTACTTC
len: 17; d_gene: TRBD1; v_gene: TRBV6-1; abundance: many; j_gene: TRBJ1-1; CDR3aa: CASSASDRADRSTEAFF; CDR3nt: TGTGCCAGCAGTGCGTCCGACAGGGCGGATCGGAGCACTGAAGCTTTCTTT
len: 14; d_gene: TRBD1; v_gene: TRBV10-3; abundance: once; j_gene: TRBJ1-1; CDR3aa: CAIRPGGMNTEAFF; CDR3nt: TGTGCCATCAGGCCAGGGGGCATGAACACTGAAGCTTTCTTT
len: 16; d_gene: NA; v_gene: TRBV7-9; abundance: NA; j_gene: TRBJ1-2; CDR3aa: CASSIIGASRMNGYTF; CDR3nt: TGTGCCAGCAGCATCATCGGGGCTTCAAGGATGAATGGCTACACCTTC
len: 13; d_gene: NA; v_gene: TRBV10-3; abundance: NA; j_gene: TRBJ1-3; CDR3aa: CAIKETVVNTIYF; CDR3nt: TGTGCCATCAAAGAAACAGTTGTGAACACCATATATTTT
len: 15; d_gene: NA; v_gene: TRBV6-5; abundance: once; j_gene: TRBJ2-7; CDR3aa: CASSSSGTLSYEQYF; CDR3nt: TGTGCCAGCAGTTCCTCCGGGACATTGTCCTACGAGCAGTACTTC
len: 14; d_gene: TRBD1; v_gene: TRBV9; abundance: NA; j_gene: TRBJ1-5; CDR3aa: CASSEQGAGQPQHF; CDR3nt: TGTGCCAGCAGCGAACAGGGGGCCGGTCAGCCCCAGCATTTT
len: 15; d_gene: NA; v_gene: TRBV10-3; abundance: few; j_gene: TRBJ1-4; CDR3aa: CAISDRASTGEKLFF; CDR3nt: TGTGCCATCAGTGATCGGGCTTCGACGGGTGAAAAACTGTTTTTT
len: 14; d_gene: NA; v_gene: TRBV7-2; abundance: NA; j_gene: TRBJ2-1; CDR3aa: CASSFGPKGPGQFF; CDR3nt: TGTGCCAGCAGCTTCGGGCCCAAAGGGCCGGGGCAGTTCTTC
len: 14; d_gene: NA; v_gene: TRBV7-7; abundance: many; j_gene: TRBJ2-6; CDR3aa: CASSLRPGANVLTF; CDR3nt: TGTGCTAGCAGCTTAAGGCCTGGGGCCAACGTCCTGACTTTC
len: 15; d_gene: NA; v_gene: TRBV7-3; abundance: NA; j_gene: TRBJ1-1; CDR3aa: CASSHLGHLNTEAFF; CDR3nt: TGTGCCAGCAGCCATTTGGGACATTTGAACACTGAAGCTTTCTTT
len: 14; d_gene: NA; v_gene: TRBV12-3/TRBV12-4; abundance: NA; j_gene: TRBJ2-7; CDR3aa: CASSFTEWPYEQYF; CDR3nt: TGTGCCAGCAGTTTTACGGAGTGGCCCTACGAGCAGTACTTC
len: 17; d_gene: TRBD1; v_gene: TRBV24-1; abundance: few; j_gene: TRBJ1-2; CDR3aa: CATSETGTGPLNYGYTF; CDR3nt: TGTGCCACCAGTGAAACCGGGACAGGGCCGCTAAACTATGGCTACACCTTC
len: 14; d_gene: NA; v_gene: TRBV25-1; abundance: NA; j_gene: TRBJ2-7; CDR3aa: CASSEYSQTHEQYF; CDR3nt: TGTGCCAGCAGTGAATATTCCCAAACCCACGAGCAGTACTTC
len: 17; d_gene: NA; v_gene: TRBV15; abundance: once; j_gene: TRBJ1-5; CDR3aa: CATSSRGAGGGNQPQHF; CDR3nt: TGTGCCACCAGCTCACGGGGGGCAGGTGGTGGCAATCAGCCCCAGCATTTT
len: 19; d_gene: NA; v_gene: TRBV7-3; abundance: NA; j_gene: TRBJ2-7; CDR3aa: CASSPTTLRPGRVGHEQYF; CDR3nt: TGTGCCAGCAGCCCCACAACTCTCCGGCCGGGACGGGTTGGGCACGAGCAGTACTTC
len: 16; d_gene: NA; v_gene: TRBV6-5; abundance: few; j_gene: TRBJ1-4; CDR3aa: CASSYVKGGAGEKLFF; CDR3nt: TGTGCCAGCAGTTATGTAAAAGGGGGGGCGGGTGAAAAACTGTTTTTT
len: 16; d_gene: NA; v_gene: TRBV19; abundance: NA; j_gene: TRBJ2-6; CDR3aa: CASSILDTPGANVLTF; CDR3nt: TGTGCCAGTAGTATACTTGACACTCCTGGGGCCAACGTCCTGACTTTC
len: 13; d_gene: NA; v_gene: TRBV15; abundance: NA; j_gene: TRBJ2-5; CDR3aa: CATRRGGGETQYF; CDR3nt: TGTGCCACAAGGAGAGGGGGGGGAGAGACCCAGTACTTC
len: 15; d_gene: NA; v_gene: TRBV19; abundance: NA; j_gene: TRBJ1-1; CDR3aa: CASSIGMGLATEAFF; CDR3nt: TGTGCCAGTAGTATTGGTATGGGGTTGGCAACTGAAGCTTTCTTT
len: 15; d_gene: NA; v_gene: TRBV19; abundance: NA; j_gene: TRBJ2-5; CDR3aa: CASGEGQDRQETQYF; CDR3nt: TGTGCCTCAGGGGAGGGCCAAGACAGACAAGAGACCCAGTACTTT
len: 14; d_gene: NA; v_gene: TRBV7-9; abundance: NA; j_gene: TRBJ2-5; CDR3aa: CASRSTGIQETQYF; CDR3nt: TGTGCCAGCAGGTCGACAGGAATACAAGAGACCCAGTACTTC
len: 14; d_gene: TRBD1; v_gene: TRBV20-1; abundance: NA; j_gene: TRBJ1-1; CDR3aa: CSARKTGRGHEAFF; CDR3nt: TGCAGTGCTAGGAAGACAGGGAGGGGCCATGAAGCTTTCTTT
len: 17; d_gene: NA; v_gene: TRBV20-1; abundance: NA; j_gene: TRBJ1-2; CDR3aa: CSASPWGQRDPNYGYTF; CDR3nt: TGCAGTGCTAGCCCTTGGGGGCAGAGGGATCCCAACTATGGCTACACCTTC
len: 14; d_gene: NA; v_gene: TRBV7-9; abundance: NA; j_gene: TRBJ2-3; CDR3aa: CASSLNSLTDTQYF; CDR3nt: TGTGCCAGCAGCTTAAACAGCCTCACAGATACGCAGTATTTT
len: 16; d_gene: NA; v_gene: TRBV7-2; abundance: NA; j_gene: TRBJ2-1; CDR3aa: CASSSGSGTLNNEQFF; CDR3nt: TGTGCCAGCAGCTCCGGATCCGGGACTCTGAACAATGAGCAGTTCTTC
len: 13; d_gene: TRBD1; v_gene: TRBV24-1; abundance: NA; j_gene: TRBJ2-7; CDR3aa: CATSERGLGEQYF; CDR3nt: TGTGCCACCAGTGAGAGGGGGCTGGGCGAGCAGTACTTC
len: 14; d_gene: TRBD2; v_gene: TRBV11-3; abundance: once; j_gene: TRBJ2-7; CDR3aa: CASSSGLAGDEQYF; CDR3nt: TGTGCCAGCAGCTCTGGACTAGCGGGGGACGAGCAGTACTTC
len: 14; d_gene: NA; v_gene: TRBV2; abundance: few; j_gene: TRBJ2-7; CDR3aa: CASSAPGSSYEQYF; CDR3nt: TGTGCCAGCAGTGCCCCCGGGAGCTCCTACGAGCAGTACTTC
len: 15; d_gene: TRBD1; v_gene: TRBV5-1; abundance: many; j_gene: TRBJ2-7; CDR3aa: CASSKGQGGSYEQYF; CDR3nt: TGCGCCAGCAGCAAGGGACAGGGGGGTAGCTACGAGCAGTACTTC
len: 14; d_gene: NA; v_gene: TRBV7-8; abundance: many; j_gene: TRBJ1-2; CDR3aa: CASSLFDTSNGYTF; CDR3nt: TGTGCCAGCAGCTTATTTGACACTAGCAACGGCTACACCTTC
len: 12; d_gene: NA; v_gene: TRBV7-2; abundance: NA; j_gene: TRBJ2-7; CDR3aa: CASSSTGWEQYF; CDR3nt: TGTGCCAGCAGCTCTACAGGGTGGGAGCAGTACTTC
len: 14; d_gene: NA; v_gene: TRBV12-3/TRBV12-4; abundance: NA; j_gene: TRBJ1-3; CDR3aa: CASSLGISGNTIYF; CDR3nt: TGTGCCAGCAGTTTAGGCATCTCTGGAAACACCATATATTTT
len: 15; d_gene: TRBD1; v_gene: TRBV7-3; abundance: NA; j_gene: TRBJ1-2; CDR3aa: CAGSLTGIGGYGYTF; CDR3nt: TGTGCCGGCAGCTTGACAGGGATCGGAGGCTATGGCTACACCTTC
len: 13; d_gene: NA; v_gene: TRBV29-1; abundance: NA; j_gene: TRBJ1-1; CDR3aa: CSVPGAGKTEAFF; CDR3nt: TGCAGCGTCCCTGGGGCAGGGAAAACTGAAGCTTTCTTT
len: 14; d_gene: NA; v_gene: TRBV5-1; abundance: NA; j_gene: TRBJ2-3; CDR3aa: CASSEGPSTDTQYF; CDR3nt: TGCGCCAGCAGCGAGGGCCCTAGCACAGATACGCAGTATTTT
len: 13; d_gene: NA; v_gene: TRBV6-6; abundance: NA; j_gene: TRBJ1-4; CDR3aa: CASSYADNEKLFF; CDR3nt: TGTGCCAGCAGTTACGCGGATAATGAAAAACTGTTTTTT
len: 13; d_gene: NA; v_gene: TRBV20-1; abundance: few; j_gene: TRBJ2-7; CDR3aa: CSAPGDVTHEQYF; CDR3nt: TGCAGTGCTCCGGGGGACGTTACCCACGAGCAGTACTTC
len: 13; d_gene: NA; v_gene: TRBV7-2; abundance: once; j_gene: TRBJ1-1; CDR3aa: CASSPLRNTEAFF; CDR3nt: TGTGCCAGCAGCCCCCTTCGCAACACTGAAGCTTTCTTT
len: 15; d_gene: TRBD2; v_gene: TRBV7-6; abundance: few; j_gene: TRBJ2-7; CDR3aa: CASSLASGNAYEQYF; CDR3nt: TGTGCCAGCAGCTTAGCTAGCGGGAATGCCTACGAGCAGTACTTC
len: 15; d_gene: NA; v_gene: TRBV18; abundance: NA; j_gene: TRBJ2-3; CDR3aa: CASSATGSITDTQYF; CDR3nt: TGTGCCAGCTCAGCGACAGGATCGATCACAGATACGCAGTATTTT
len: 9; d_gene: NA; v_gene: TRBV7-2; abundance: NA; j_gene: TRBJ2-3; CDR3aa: CASSPPLYF; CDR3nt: TGTGCCAGCAGCCCCCCGCTGTATTTT
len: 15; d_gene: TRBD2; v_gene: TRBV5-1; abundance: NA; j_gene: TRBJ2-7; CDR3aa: CASSPPTSGGDGQYF; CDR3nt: TGCGCCAGCAGCCCGCCGACTAGCGGGGGGGATGGGCAGTACTTC
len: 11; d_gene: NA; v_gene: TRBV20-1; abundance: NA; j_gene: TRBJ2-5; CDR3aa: CSARDQETQYF; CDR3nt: TGCAGTGCAAGAGATCAGGAGACCCAGTACTTC
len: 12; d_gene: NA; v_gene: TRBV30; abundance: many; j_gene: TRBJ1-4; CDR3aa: CAWRGLDEKLFF; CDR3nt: TGTGCCTGGAGGGGGTTGGATGAAAAACTGTTTTTT
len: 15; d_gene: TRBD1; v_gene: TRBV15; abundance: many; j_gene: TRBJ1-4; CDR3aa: CATRQDRGPGEKLFF; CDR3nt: TGTGCCACCAGACAGGACAGGGGGCCTGGTGAAAAACTGTTTTTT
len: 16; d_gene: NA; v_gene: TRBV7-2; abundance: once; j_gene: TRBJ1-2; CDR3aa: CASSAVVWGASYGYTF; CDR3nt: TGTGCCAGCAGCGCCGTTGTTTGGGGGGCAAGCTATGGCTACACCTTC
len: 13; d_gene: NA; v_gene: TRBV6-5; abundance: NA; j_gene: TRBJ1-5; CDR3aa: CASGDFSGRAQHF; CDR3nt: TGTGCCAGTGGGGACTTTTCGGGGAGGGCCCAGCATTTT
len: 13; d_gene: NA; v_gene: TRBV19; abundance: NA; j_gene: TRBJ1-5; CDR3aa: CASSIRDTQPQHF; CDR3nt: TGTGCCAGTAGTATCCGGGACACTCAGCCCCAGCATTTT
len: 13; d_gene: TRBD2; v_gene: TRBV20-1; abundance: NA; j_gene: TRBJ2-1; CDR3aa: CSAEESGGSEQFF; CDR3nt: TGCAGTGCTGAAGAAAGCGGGGGGTCGGAGCAGTTCTTC
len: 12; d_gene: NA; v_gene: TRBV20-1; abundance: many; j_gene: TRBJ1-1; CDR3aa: CSARTMHTEAFF; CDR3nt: TGCAGTGCTAGGACGATGCACACTGAAGCTTTCTTT
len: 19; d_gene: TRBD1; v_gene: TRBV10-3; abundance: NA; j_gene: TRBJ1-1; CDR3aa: CAISEKQGATRKYNTEAFF; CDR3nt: TGTGCCATCAGTGAGAAACAGGGGGCCACCCGCAAATACAACACTGAAGCTTTCTTT